The 14 T cell receptor beta chains below come from one sample, sequenced in a study of metastatic and nonmetastatic thyroid tumors. Among the patients, none had received any treatment before thyroid surgery. TCRdb re-called the PCR reads through MiXCR. The sample shows roughly 2,500 clones, roughly a quarter of them seen only once. The sequencing input was adjacent normal tissue. These receptors were collected from a male donor with papillary thyroid cancer or a benign thyroid nodule (not recorded which). Some clones in this sample may be carry-over from other donors' samples.

CDR3 in amino acids: CASSTAGDTGELFF. The CDR3 bases are TGTGCCAGCAGTACGGCGGGGGACACCGGGGAGCTGTTTTTT. The rearrangement links TRBV27 to TRBJ2-2, with 7 bases identical to TRBD2. V shed 5 bases and J 3 bases; nucleotides not matched to a gene: 3. The germline V gene encodes CDR1 MNHEY and CDR2 SMNVEV (reference sequence). The CDR3 covers 14 residues.

At least ten counts were recorded for this clone. V and J are TRBV18 and TRBJ1-1; maybe TRBD1 (5 bases). V lost 4 bases and J lost 4, with 16 bases in between. Germline V gene data show CDR1 as KGHSH and CDR2 as LQKENI. This CDR3 has 15 residues. Here the CDR3 reads CASSRTRELGTEAFF. The CDR3 DNA sequence: TGTGCCAGCTCACGAACCAGGGAGTTGGGCACTGAAGCTTTCTTT. Supplemented by reference TRBV18 and TRBJ1-1, the full variable domain reads NAGVMQNPRHLVRRRGQEARLRCSPMKGHSHVYWYRQLPEEGLKFMVYLQKENIIDESGMPKERFSAEFPKEGPSILRIQQVVRGDSAAYFCASSRTRELGTEAFFGQGTRLTVV.

In this sample, this clone is medium-sized. The V gene is TRBV5-6, the J gene TRBJ1-2, with a weak D call TRBD1 (5 bases). The V end was cut by 6 bases, the J end by 4 bases, with 16 bases between. CDR3 length equals 14 residues. Germline loops: CDR1 SGHDT, CDR2 YYEEEE. The CDR3: CASTPWSGSYGYTF. Written as DNA, the CDR3 is TGTGCCAGCACCCCTTGGTCAGGGAGCTATGGCTACACCTTC.

This clone was seen ten or more times. This chain uses TRBV28 with TRBJ2-3; 9 bases are a match to TRBD2. CDR3 length equals 18 residues. CDR1 and CDR2 (germline): MDHEN, SYDVKM. V lost 5 bases and J lost 2; bases outside the gene matches: 14. CDR3 residues: CASSERAGGVLATDTQYF. The CDR3 DNA sequence: TGTGCCAGCAGTGAACGGGCGGGAGGGGTTCTAGCCACAGATACGCAGTATTTT.

The CDR3 loop reads CASREQGARFTEAFF. The DNA of the CDR3 is TGTGCCAGCAGGGAACAGGGGGCACGTTTTACTGAAGCTTTCTTT. This chain joins TRBV6-1 and TRBJ1-1; TRBD1 matches 9 bases. CDR3 length: 15 residues. Germline CDR1 is MNHNS and CDR2 is SASEGT. Trimming took 6 bases from V and 5 from J; bases not matched to a gene: 10.

This clone showed up just once. J is TRBJ2-2 and V is TRBV24-1; 8 nucleotides line up with TRBD2. Germline CDR1 reads KGHDR; CDR2 reads SFDVKD. Trimming removed 5 bases from V and 15 bases from J; junction bases left unmatched: 22. This CDR3 has 17 amino acids. Here the CDR3 DNA reads TGTGCCACCAGTGGTCGTAAAGCGGGAGAGCCCACCGGTGAGTTGTTTTTT. It encodes CATSGRKAGEPTGELFF.

This clone was found a few times. The CDR3 here is CANSRAGTGPNQPQHF. In nucleotides, the CDR3 is TGTGCCAACAGCCGCGCCGGGACAGGGCCCAATCAGCCCCAGCATTTT. The gene calls are TRBV6-1 and TRBJ1-5, with 9 bases lining up with TRBD1. Per the germline V gene, CDR1 is MNHNS and CDR2 is SASEGT. V lost 10 bases to trimming and J lost 3 bases; unmatched junction nucleotides: 13. This CDR3 comprises 16 residues.

This clone is termed medium-sized. The chain combines TRBV7-9 with TRBJ1-4; 9 bases fit TRBD1. This CDR3 is 14 amino acids long. CDR1 and CDR2 from the germline V gene are SEHNR and FQNEAQ (reference sequence). V gave up 5 bases and J gave up 6 bases; unmatched junction bases: 4. CDR3 sequence (DNA): TGTGCCAGCAGCCGGGACAGGGTCTATGAAAAACTGTTTTTT. Its translation is CASSRDRVYEKLFF.

In this sample, this clone turned up a few times. J is TRBJ1-1 and V is TRBV28; no firm D call. The germline V gene has CDR1 MDHEN and CDR2 SYDVKM. The CDR3 is made up of 16 amino acids. Between the trimmed V and J ends, which lost 7 bases and 2 bases, there was a span of 20 bases. The CDR3 DNA reads as TGTGCCAGCATCTTTGGGGTGAACCGCCCAAACACTGAAGCTTTCTTT. It specifies CASIFGVNRPNTEAFF.

This chain uses TRBV5-1 with TRBJ2-2, with D possibly matching TRBD2 (7 bases). The V end was cut by 0 bases, the J end by 1 base, with 10 bases between. This CDR3 comprises 16 residues. CDR1 and CDR2 (germline): SGHRS, YFSETQ. The CDR3 loop is CASSLEAGQNTGELFF. CDR3 DNA sequence: TGCGCCAGCAGCTTGGAAGCGGGACAGAACACCGGGGAGCTGTTTTTT.

Turning to this clone: The CDR3 carries no conserved terminal phenylalanine or tryptophan, so it likely arises from a read error. The chain links TRBV7-2 to TRBJ1-2, with D possibly TRBD1 on 6 matching bases. CDR3 length: 15 amino acids. CDR1 and CDR2 (germline): SGHTA, FQGNSA. Deletions cut 2 bases from V and 4 bases from J, with 14 bases between. The CDR3 DNA is TGTGCCAGCAGCTTACCTACAGGGTCTGTCTATGGCTACACCCTC. Its protein is CASSLPTGSVYGYTL.

Within the sample, this clone is hyperexpanded. The identical CDR3 is also encoded by other nucleotide sequences in the sample. The chain employs TRBV20-1 and TRBJ1-1; a weak D match, TRBD1 (6 bases). Germline CDR1 and CDR2: DFQATT and SNEGSKA (reference sequence). Trimming removed 0 bases from V and 2 bases from J, with 16 bases in between. CDR3 length: 16 amino acids. In DNA form, the CDR3 reads TGCAGTGCTAGAGAGGGGGGAAGAGGGGGAAACACTGAAGCTTTCTTT. This gives the protein CSAREGGRGGNTEAFF.

Details on this clone: Without the conserved terminal phenylalanine or tryptophan, this CDR3 likely stems from a read error. The limits of the CDR3 on the DNA are not certain, so only TCRdb's listed CDR3 is given. The V and J genes are TRBV5-6 and TRBJ2-6. Germline CDR1 and CDR2: SGHDT and YYEEEE. The CDR3 region is 8 residues in length, termini included. The CDR3 sequence: CASSPLTI.

About this clone: Because the CDR3 is missing its conserved closing phenylalanine or tryptophan, this is likely a read error. The limits of the CDR3 on the DNA are not certain, so only TCRdb's listed CDR3 is given. This chain uses TRBV28 with TRBJ1-1; TRBD1 was called by the table and not checked on the DNA. The CDR3 is 16 residues long, ends included. From germline, CDR1 is MDHEN and CDR2 SYDVKM. The CDR3 reads CASSFGVDRPNTEAFK.